These 21 T cell receptor beta chains were sequenced from one sample in a study of T-cell memory formation after mild COVID-19. MiXCR, applied by TCRdb to the 5' RACE reads, yields one record per CDR3 protein. This sample carries about 140,000 distinct CDR3 sequences, 13% to 15% of them seen once, and the ten largest clones take roughly 13%. The sequenced material came from PBMCs or a T cell subset sorted from them (not recorded which). These receptors originate from an adult woman who had mild COVID-19 (a few samples of this study predate the infection). Cell type and time point are not known.

V gene TRBV20-1 combines with J gene TRBJ2-3, with 7 bases matching TRBD2. The germline V gene encodes CDR1 DFQATT and CDR2 SNEGSKA (reference sequence). This CDR3 comprises 14 residues. Losses at the gene ends were 6 bases for V and 4 bases for J; bases not matched to a gene: 10. CDR3 sequence (DNA): TGCAGTGCGGAAACTCGGGGGGTAGCAGATACGCAGTATTTT. Translation gives CSAETRGVADTQYF.

V and J are TRBV4-2 and TRBJ2-1, with D possibly being TRBD2 (6 bases). Deletions cut 3 bases from V and 6 bases from J, with 15 bases between. The CDR3 covers 15 residues. Per germline, CDR1 LGHNA and CDR2 YNFKEQ. CDR3 region: CASSQGMGGLNEQFF. The CDR3, as DNA: TGTGCCAGCAGCCAGGGGATGGGAGGTCTCAATGAGCAGTTCTTC.

This clonotype was observed a handful of times. This chain links TRBV4-1 with TRBJ1-1; D ambiguous. The CDR3 runs 15 residues. Trimming left V 1 base short and J 3 bases short, with 12 bases between. Looked up from germline, CDR1 is MGHRA and CDR2 is YSYEKL. The CDR3 DNA reads TGCGCCAGCAGCCAAGTTACGGGAATGGACACTGAAGCTTTCTTT. Encoded protein: CASSQVTGMDTEAFF.

The V gene is TRBV5-1, the J gene TRBJ2-7, with D possibly TRBD2 on 6 matching bases. The germline V gene encodes CDR1 SGHRS and CDR2 YFSETQ. This CDR3 has 15 amino acids. The V end was cut by 2 bases, the J end by 3 bases, with 15 bases between. CDR3 amino acids: CASSLRDLGSYEQYF. In nucleotides, the CDR3 is TGCGCCAGCAGCTTACGGGACTTAGGAAGCTACGAGCAGTACTTC.

Only a few counts were recorded for this clonotype. The J gene is TRBJ2-7, the V gene TRBV12-3 or TRBV12-4; 11 bases agree with TRBD2. V dropped 3 bases and J dropped 3; count of bases not matched to a gene: 10. The length of the CDR3 is 17 residues. CDR3 loop: CASSLGPLAGENYEQYF. CDR3 coding DNA: TGTGCCAGCAGTTTGGGCCCACTAGCGGGAGAGAACTACGAGCAGTACTTC.

The rearrangement uses TRBV18 and TRBJ1-6, with D perhaps TRBD1 (5 bases). The CDR3 is 17 amino acids. V was trimmed by 3 bases and J by 0 bases, leaving 12 bases between them. Germline loops: CDR1 KGHSH, CDR2 LQKENI. The CDR3 DNA reads TGTGCCAGCTCACCGGCGGGGACGAGCTCCTATAATTCACCCCTCCACTTT. Encoded protein: CASSPAGTSSYNSPLHF. Together with reference TRBV18 and TRBJ1-6, the CDR3 gives the full variable domain: NAGVMQNPRHLVRRRGQEARLRCSPMKGHSHVYWYRQLPEEGLKFMVYLQKENIIDESGMPKERFSAEFPKEGPSILRIQQVVRGDSAAYFCASSPAGTSSYNSPLHFGNGTRLTVT.

The V gene is TRBV11-2, the J gene TRBJ1-1; the D gene is possibly TRBD1 (5 bases). Germline V gene data show CDR1 as SGHAT and CDR2 as FQNNGV. The V gene lost 1 base and the J gene lost 7 bases, with 10 bases spanning the gap. CDR3 size: 13 residues. The CDR3 coding sequence is TGTGCCAGCAGCTTAGTCTGGGGGAGTGAAGCTTTCTTT. Translating gives CASSLVWGSEAFF.

The CDR3 region is CSARDELRSGNTIYF. For the CDR3, the DNA is TGCAGTGCTAGAGATGAGTTACGCTCTGGAAACACCATATATTTT. J is TRBJ1-3 and V is TRBV20-1, with D unresolved. Trimming took 0 bases from V and 0 from J, leaving 9 bases between them. CDR1 is DFQATT, CDR2 SNEGSKA, per germline (reference sequence). The CDR3 is made up of 15 amino acids.

J is TRBJ2-5 and V is TRBV5-1; no clear D gene. The V gene lost 1 base and the J gene lost 0 bases, with 10 bases spanning the gap. CDR1 and CDR2 (germline): SGHRS, YFSETQ. CDR3 length: 15 amino acids. As DNA, the CDR3 is TGCGCCAGCAGCTTGTCCCCGGCGGACCAAGAGACCCAGTACTTC. Amino acids: CASSLSPADQETQYF.

The V gene is TRBV21-1, the J gene TRBJ1-5; TRBD1, the D gene given by the table, was not confirmed from the DNA. TRBV21-1 is recorded as a pseudogene. The CDR3 runs to 16 residues. The CDR3 region has the DNA TGTGCCAGCAGCAAAAAACCCGGACGGTCTCATCAGCCCCAGCATTTT. This sequence encodes CASSKKPGRSHQPQHF.

The gene calls are TRBV6-2 or TRBV6-3 and TRBJ2-1, with D tentatively TRBD2 (5 bases). Germline loops: CDR1 MNHEY, CDR2 SVGEGT. The CDR3 runs 14 residues. V was shortened by 7 bases and J by 6 bases, with 16 bases between the two germline ends. The DNA of the CDR3 is TGTGCCAGCACCGGTACTAGATTCCCCAATGAGCAGTTCTTC. It translates to CASTGTRFPNEQFF.

This clonotype was detected a few times. The rearrangement links TRBV7-6 to TRBJ1-1, with D perhaps TRBD1 (6 bases). CDR3 length: 15 residues. V lost 0 bases and J 5 bases, leaving 13 bases between the germline ends. Germline loops: CDR1 SGHVS, CDR2 FNYEAQ. CDR3 coding DNA: TGTGCCAGCAGCTTAGCGTCAGGGGCAGGGACTGAAGCTTTCTTT. This codes for CASSLASGAGTEAFF. Looking up the rest from reference TRBV7-6 and TRBJ1-1 gives the full variable domain: GAGVSQSPRYKVTKRGQDVALRCDPISGHVSLYWYRQALGQGPEFLTYFNYEAQQDKSGLPNDRFSAERPEGSISTLTIQRTEQRDSAMYRCASSLASGAGTEAFFGQGTRLTVV.

The V gene is TRBV12-3 or TRBV12-4, the J gene TRBJ1-1; D not certain. Trimming removed 5 bases at V and 3 bases at J, with 7 bases between. The CDR3 totals 12 residues. CDR3 sequence (DNA): TGTGCCAGCAGTCCCATATACACTGAAGCTTTCTTT. Encoded protein: CASSPIYTEAFF.

The V gene is TRBV27, the J gene TRBJ2-5; 7 bases are shared with TRBD2. CDR3 length: 13 amino acids. With 4 bases clipped from V and 5 bases from J, the junction kept 4 bases outside the gene matches. Germline CDR1 and CDR2: MNHEY and SMNVEV (reference sequence). CDR3 sequence reads: CASSWDGGETQYF. CDR3 DNA: TGTGCCAGCAGTTGGGACGGGGGGGAGACCCAGTACTTC.

This clonotype was seen a few times. J is TRBJ1-2 and V is TRBV27; no clear D. CDR1 and CDR2 from the germline V gene are MNHEY and SMNVEV (reference sequence). CDR3 length: 16 residues. The V and J ends lost 4 bases and 7 bases respectively, with 22 bases between them. CDR3 nucleotides: TGTGCCAGCAGTTCCGGAGAAGGAGGGAAAGGTTTTGGCTACACCTTC. Its translation is CASSSGEGGKGFGYTF.

This clonotype was seen a few times. The chain has TRBV7-9 and TRBJ2-7, with TRBD2 matching 8 bases. Unmatched junction bases numbered 8, after V lost 3 bases and J lost 4 bases. The CDR3 extends over 15 amino acids. Germline loops: CDR1 SEHNR, CDR2 FQNEAQ (reference sequence). CDR3 protein: CASSFEGSGVYEQYF. The DNA of the CDR3 is TGTGCCAGCAGCTTCGAGGGTAGCGGGGTTTACGAGCAGTACTTC.

This clonotype was seen more than once but under ten times. This chain uses TRBV12-3 or TRBV12-4 with TRBJ1-1; D is ambiguous. With 0 bases removed from V and 0 bases from J, the gap between germline ends came to 8 bases. The CDR3 runs 15 residues. Here the CDR3 DNA reads TGTGCCAGCAGTTTAGCTCCCCAAGTGAACACTGAAGCTTTCTTT. This codes for CASSLAPQVNTEAFF.

This clonotype was seen a few times. The CDR3 DNA reads TGCAGCGCCATAATGGGGGCGAACTATGGCTACACCTTC. This encodes CSAIMGANYGYTF. The rearrangement joins TRBV29-1 to TRBJ1-2, with a possible D match to TRBD1 (6 bases). This CDR3 has 13 amino acids. Germline V lookup: CDR1 SQVTM, CDR2 ANQGSEA. Trimming cost V 7 bases and J 2 bases, with 14 bases left between them.

This clonotype has a handful of counts. The chain combines TRBV6-2 or TRBV6-3 with TRBJ2-1; TRBD1 is a possible D gene (6 bases). The V gene's germline CDR1 is MNHEY and CDR2 SVGEGT. The CDR3 runs to 14 residues. V was trimmed by 6 bases and J by 8 bases, leaving 17 bases between them. The CDR3 DNA is TGTGCCAGCAGACACAACACAGGGTTCCATGAGCAGTTCTTC. This sequence encodes CASRHNTGFHEQFF.

This clonotype was seen a few times. The chain joins TRBV12-3 or TRBV12-4 to TRBJ2-7; the D is unclear. This CDR3 is built from 11 residues. V gave up 3 bases and J gave up 6 bases, with 6 bases separating them. The CDR3 spells CASSLAREQYF. In nucleotides, the CDR3 is TGTGCCAGCAGTTTGGCCCGCGAGCAGTACTTC.

The V and J genes are TRBV4-1 and TRBJ2-4; 11 bases fit TRBD2. From germline, CDR1 is MGHRA and CDR2 YSYEKL. The CDR3 totals 18 residues. Losses at the gene ends were 3 bases for V and 0 bases for J; bases not matched to a gene: 7. The CDR3 is CASSHGGLAGLAKNIQYF. The CDR3 DNA is TGCGCCAGCAGCCACGGCGGACTAGCGGGTTTAGCCAAAAACATTCAGTACTTC.